This T cell receptor beta chain derives from a study of cytomegalovirus exposure and HLA in healthy donors. Across the whole study: A prior study identified 120 million or so unique TCR beta sequences from about 200 million T cells.

Note on this clone: Its antigen is still unknown.

CDR3 length: 14 amino acids. Germline-derived CDR1 and CDR2 are SGHNT and YYREEE (reference sequence). V dropped 4 bases and J dropped 2 bases, with 12 bases sitting between them. Vbeta (60) and Jbeta (13) primers were used in the PCR. Profiled with immunoSEQ multiplex PCR; TCRdb holds only in-frame clones, not every one. The sample lists roughly 38,000 clones, approximately 90% occurring once. General study results and limits: The presence/absence work took it that sequencing depth was about the same across donors. Evidence from a later analysis indicated that most CMV-associated TCR beta chains looked HLA-restricted.

V is TRBV5-4 and J is TRBJ2-5; D is perhaps TRBD1 (6 bases). Sequences were obtained from PBMCs. This TCR derives from a woman aged 18 to 35 in good health and CMV-seronegative. CDR3 DNA sequence: TGTGCCAGCAGCCAGACAGGAGTTCAAGAGACCCAGTACTTC. Translated, it gives CASSQTGVQETQYF.